The 13 T cell receptor beta chains presented below share a single source sample, sequenced in a study of CXCR3-negative and CXCR3-positive naive CD8 T cells (dated by TCRdb to between 2019 and 2020). The full study reports these points: TRB CDR3s from CXCR3-positive naive cells showed higher hydrophobicity (lower Kidera factor 4), lower energy, and higher strength and volume indices than CXCR3-negative naive cells.

These receptors are not linked to any known antigen. Sequencer: NextSeq 550. The Human TCR Profiling Kit (MiLaboratory) was used to make UMI-labeled 5' RACE TRB cDNA libraries. Each CDR3 protein sequence appears as one entry after TCRdb reprocessed the reads, and no DNA is included. The sample's table covers about 130,000 distinct CDR3 sequences. In total, the top ten clones hold 0.4% to 0.45% of the sample. The sequenced sample consisted of naive CXCR3+ CD8+ T cells from blood. This specimen's cell subset or site label, interpreted: CD45RO-CCR7+CD27+CD95- naive CD8+ T cells expressing CXCR3 (TNR3+). These TCRs come from a human donor in good health. Some clones in this sample may be carry-over from other donors' samples.

The chain uses TRBV5-1 and TRBJ2-7; the TCRdb D gene call, TRBD1, has no DNA to confirm it. There are 18 residues in the CDR3. Germline values: CDR1 SGHRS, CDR2 YFSETQ. The CDR3 loop reads CASSLISPGQGASYEQYF.

This chain connects TRBV14 to TRBJ2-5; TCRdb's D gene call, TRBD1, goes unchecked for lack of DNA. Germline loops: CDR1 SGHDN, CDR2 FVKESK. This CDR3 has 14 amino acids. This chain's CDR3 is CASSPGGEWETQYF.

The genes are TRBV7-9 and TRBJ1-2. Germline CDR1 and CDR2: SEHNR and FQNEAQ (reference sequence). The CDR3 consists of 14 residues. The CDR3 reads CASTPEYANYGYTF. Supplemented by reference TRBV7-9 and TRBJ1-2, the full variable domain reads DTGVSQNPRHKITKRGQNVTFRCDPISEHNRLYWYRQTLGQGPEFLTYFQNEAQLEKSRLLSDRFSAERPKGSFSTLEIQRTEQGDSAMYLCASTPEYANYGYTFGSGTRLTVV.

The chain combines TRBV7-2 with TRBJ2-7. Germline V gives CDR1 SGHTA, CDR2 FQGNSA. The length of the CDR3 is 13 residues. The CDR3 loop reads CASSFGRSGEQYF.

The genes are TRBV7-2 and TRBJ1-3. The V gene's germline CDR1 is SGHTA and CDR2 FQGNSA. There are 15 residues in the CDR3. The CDR3 loop is CASSLWQPSGNTIYF. The variable domain in full, with the rest retrieved from reference TRBV7-2 and TRBJ1-3, is GAGVSQSPSNKVTEKGKDVELRCDPISGHTALYWYRQSLGQGLEFLIYFQGNSAPDKSGLPSDRFSAERTGGSVSTLTIQRTQQEDSAVYLCASSLWQPSGNTIYFGEGSWLTVV.

The chain employs TRBV5-8 and TRBJ2-1; TCRdb returns TRBD1, unconfirmable since there is no DNA. Looked up from germline, CDR1 is SGHTS and CDR2 is YDEGEE. This CDR3 is 13 amino acids long. The CDR3 region is CASRLRGGNEQFF.

The chain combines TRBV28 with TRBJ2-7. This CDR3 comprises 15 residues. Germline V gives CDR1 MDHEN, CDR2 SYDVKM. This CDR3 reads CASSLSWVGAYEQYF. The variable domain in full, with the rest retrieved from reference TRBV28 and TRBJ2-7, is DVKVTQSSRYLVKRTGEKVFLECVQDMDHENMFWYRQDPGLGLRLIYFSYDVKMKEKGDIPEGYSVSREKKERFSLILESASTNQTSMYLCASSLSWVGAYEQYFGPGTRLTVT.

The chain's CDR3 is CATSREDIETEAFF. The chain uses TRBV15 and TRBJ1-1; TCRdb gives TRBD1 as the D gene, but with no DNA this cannot be confirmed. There are 14 residues in the CDR3. CDR1 is LNHNV and CDR2 is YYDKDF in the germline V gene (reference sequence). The complete variable domain, with remaining parts taken from reference TRBV15 and TRBJ1-1, reads DAMVIQNPRYQVTQFGKPVTLSCSQTLNHNVMYWYQQKSSQAPKLLFHYYDKDFNNEADTPDNFQSRRPNTSFCFLDIRSPGLGDTAMYLCATSREDIETEAFFGQGTRLTVV.

The rearrangement joins TRBV27 to TRBJ2-1; no DNA is available, so the TRBD1 call from TCRdb remains unchecked. In germline, CDR1 is MNHEY, CDR2 SMNVEV (reference sequence). The CDR3 has 16 residues. This CDR3 is CASSPNPNTGHNEQFF.

The genes are TRBV6-4 and TRBJ2-1; no DNA is available, so the TRBD2 call from TCRdb remains unchecked. The germline V gene has CDR1 MRHNA and CDR2 SNTAGT. The CDR3 loop spans 16 amino acids. The CDR3 protein is CASSDGASGSGDEQFF.

This chain connects TRBV6-1 to TRBJ2-2; there is no DNA to check the TCRdb D call of TRBD1. The CDR3 sequence is 16 residues long. The germline V gene encodes CDR1 MNHNS and CDR2 SASEGT. The CDR3 spells CASIGTGGRNTGELFF.

The genes are TRBV6-2 or TRBV6-3 and TRBJ1-5. Per germline, CDR1 MNHEY and CDR2 SVGEGT. This CDR3 is 14 amino acids long. The CDR3 loop is CASSQDIENQPQHF.

This chain connects TRBV9 to TRBJ2-1; TCRdb's assignment of TRBD2 cannot be checked, as there is no DNA. The CDR3 length is 14 residues. Per germline, CDR1 SGDLS and CDR2 YYNGEE. The CDR3 loop is CASSLGSRGHEQFF.